What follows is one T cell receptor (beta chain) and its context. Its antigen is not known. This sample is drawn from a study of OX40 agonist ivuxolimab in advanced cancers. Measured with immunoSEQ multiplex PCR; TCRdb has only the in-frame clones, and not every one. The sample has 83,000 or so clones; roughly nine tenths are singletons. Study outcomes and limitations: Dose levels from 0.1 to 3.0 mg/kg saw CD4+ and CD8+ blood T cells expand clonally by week 6. The expanded peripheral T cells' antigen specificity was not determined.

V dropped 0 bases and J dropped 2; count of bases not matched to a gene: 1. CDR1 SEHNR and CDR2 FQNEAQ come from the germline V gene (reference sequence). The CDR3 is 15 residues long. Patients were ruled out by autoimmune disease history or systemic immunosuppression. The J gene is TRBJ2-7, the V gene TRBV7-9; 10 bases map to TRBD2. The clonotype was recovered from an adult with an advanced solid tumor such as melanoma, head and neck, liver or kidney cancer. The sample was CD4+ or CD8+ T cells sorted from blood, taken in a trial of the OX40 agonist ivuxolimab. The CDR3 coding sequence is TGTGCCAGCAGCTTAGCAGCGGGAGGGCCCTACGAGCAGTACTTC. This codes for CASSLAAGGPYEQYF.